This TCR beta chain was retrieved from a study of T cell responses to AZD1222 COVID-19 vaccine. Study-level information: Pooling covered second doses at about 4 or about 12 weeks. General observations from the study: Compared with day 0, the breadth and depth of the Spike-specific TCR repertoire rose significantly after two doses of AZD1222. Clonal diversity was possibly underestimated, and white British individuals and females predominated among donors.

As regards this clone: Its matching antigen is unknown.

Clones were sequenced by immunoSEQ multiplex PCR, and TCRdb holds only the in-frame ones, with some missing. The data hold some 150,000 clones, with roughly 89% observed a single time. Per the germline V gene, CDR1 is SGHTA and CDR2 is FQGNSA. The CDR3 consists of 16 residues. V gave up 2 bases and J gave up 0 bases, with 11 bases separating them. Sequencing was performed on peripheral blood, taken on day 0 of AZD1222 vaccination. The source is an adult in good health. The gene calls are TRBV7-2 and TRBJ2-4; tentatively, D is TRBD1 (5 bases). CDR3 loop: CASSLLGELAKNIQYF. Written as DNA, the CDR3 is TGTGCCAGCAGCTTATTAGGGGAACTAGCCAAAAACATTCAGTACTTC.